Below, 29 T cell receptor beta chains from the same sample are listed, as sequenced in a study of T cell repertoires in cytomegalovirus infection. TCRdb passed the reads through MiXCR, listing each CDR3 protein once. The table lists roughly 800,000 distinct CDR3 sequences, just under 30% of them singletons. No antigen has been identified for these receptors. Here the sequenced sample was cultured CD8+ T cells from PBMCs, taken from culture after CMV antigen stimulation. These receptors originate from a human donor in good health (CMV status not recorded). Some clones in this sample may be carry-over from other donors' samples.

This chain joins TRBV4-1 and TRBJ2-4, with TRBD2 as a possible D gene (6 bases). The CDR3 extends over 16 amino acids. Trimming took off 0 bases at V and 4 bases at J, with 13 bases between the two ends. CDR1 and CDR2 (germline): MGHRA, YSYEKL. Here the CDR3 DNA reads TGCGCCAGCAGCCAAGAGGAGGGCAGGGCTAAAAACATTCAGTACTTC. Protein: CASSQEEGRAKNIQYF.

This clonotype was detected a few times. The chain links TRBV14 to TRBJ1-2; D gene ambiguous. CDR1 is SGHDN and CDR2 is FVKESK in the germline V gene. V was cut by 0 bases and J by 4 bases, with 21 bases left in between. The CDR3 consists of 18 residues. The CDR3 region has the DNA TGTGCCAGCAGCCAAGATATGCCCCTTCAGAGCCTCAGCTATGGCTACACCTTC. Translation: CASSQDMPLQSLSYGYTF.

This clonotype was seen only a few times. The V and J genes are TRBV2 and TRBJ1-1, with TRBD1 as a possible D gene (6 bases). The germline V gene encodes CDR1 SNHLY and CDR2 FYNNEI. There are 14 residues in the CDR3. The ends were cut back, 6 bases at V and 5 bases at J, with 16 bases in the middle. CDR3 DNA sequence: TGTGCCAGCAGGATGCAACAAGGGGGAACTGAAGCTTTCTTT. Protein sequence: CASRMQQGGTEAFF.

In its sample, this clonotype was seen a few times. The rearrangement joins TRBV6-2 or TRBV6-3 to TRBJ2-1, with D unclear. The V gene's germline CDR1 is MNHEY and CDR2 SVGEGT. Deletions cut 5 bases from V and 5 bases from J, with 7 bases between. There are 12 residues in the CDR3. For the CDR3, the DNA is TGTGCCAGCAGTGGTCAAGACAATGAGCAGTTCTTC. It yields the protein CASSGQDNEQFF.

This chain links TRBV28 with TRBJ2-7; D possibly corresponds to TRBD1 (7 bases). The CDR3 is 14 residues long. V dropped 5 bases and J dropped 6 bases, with 17 bases sitting between them. Germline values: CDR1 MDHEN, CDR2 SYDVKM. Here the CDR3 DNA reads TGTGCCAGCAGTGGGGGCGGAGGGGGCTTCGAGCAGTACGTC. It translates to CASSGGGGGFEQYV.

This clonotype was seen more than once but under ten times. V is TRBV25-1 and J is TRBJ1-6; D uncertain. There are 19 residues in the CDR3. Germline loops: CDR1 MGHDK, CDR2 SYGVNS. V lost 0 bases, J lost 2 bases, and 17 bases lay in between. In nucleotides, the CDR3 is TGTGCCAGCAGTGAATATTATAGTCGGCGGCCGACCTATAATTCACCCCTCCACTTT. This codes for CASSEYYSRRPTYNSPLHF. Together with reference TRBV25-1 and TRBJ1-6, the CDR3 gives the full variable domain: EADIYQTPRYLVIGTGKKITLECSQTMGHDKMYWYQQDPGMELHLIHYSYGVNSTEKGDLSSESTVSRIRTEHFPLTLESARPSHTSQYLCASSEYYSRRPTYNSPLHFGNGTRLTVT.

This clonotype was counted between two and nine times. V and J are TRBV6-1 and TRBJ2-7; TRBD1 or TRBD2 may be the D gene (6 bases each). In germline, CDR1 is MNHNS, CDR2 SASEGT. With 0 bases removed from V and 4 bases from J, the gap between germline ends came to 10 bases. This CDR3 has 14 amino acids. The CDR3 here is CASSEAPGAYEQYV. CDR3 nucleotide sequence: TGTGCCAGCAGTGAAGCGCCGGGGGCTTACGAGCAGTACGTC.

The chain recombines TRBV10-1 with TRBJ2-2; D gene unclear. V shed 7 bases and J shed 7 bases, with 13 bases lying between them. The germline V gene has CDR1 WNHNN and CDR2 SYGVQD (reference sequence). The CDR3 runs to 13 residues. CDR3 region: CASNEIWGGELFF. The CDR3 DNA follows: TGCGCCAGCAACGAGATCTGGGGCGGGGAGCTGTTTTTT.

The chain combines TRBV6-6 with TRBJ1-5; D ambiguous. V shed 0 bases and J shed 3 bases, with 12 bases lying between them. CDR3 size: 16 residues. Germline CDR1 reads MNHNY; CDR2 reads SVGAGI (reference sequence). The CDR3: CASSYSPGGPNQPQHF. The CDR3 DNA reads as TGTGCCAGCAGTTACTCCCCGGGCGGACCCAATCAGCCCCAGCATTTT.

The chain joins TRBV6-1 to TRBJ1-1, with 7 bases identical to TRBD1. Trimming cost V 10 bases and J 0 bases; bases outside gene matches: 14. Germline-derived CDR1 and CDR2 are MNHNS and SASEGT. There are 16 residues in the CDR3. CDR3 amino acids: CATPLSGQHMNTEAFF. The CDR3, as DNA: TGTGCCACCCCACTCTCGGGACAGCACATGAACACTGAAGCTTTCTTT.

The chain couples TRBV7-2 to TRBJ2-1, with 10 bases matching TRBD2. Losses at the gene ends were 0 bases for V and 6 bases for J; bases not matched to a gene: 2. Germline CDR1 SGHTA, CDR2 FQGNSA. The CDR3 covers 15 residues. As DNA, the CDR3 is TGTGCCAGCAGCTTAGCAGCGGGGGGGCTCAATGAGCAGTTCTTC. Its translation is CASSLAAGGLNEQFF.

Many counts were recorded for this clonotype. The gene calls are TRBV7-8 and TRBJ2-7; 12 bases agree with TRBD2. The germline V gene has CDR1 SGHVS and CDR2 FQNEAQ. The V segment lost 6 bases and the J segment 4 bases; nucleotides outside the gene matches: 7. The CDR3 has 15 amino acids. The CDR3 sequence is CASRQSSGGVYEQYV. DNA of the CDR3: TGTGCCAGCAGACAATCTAGCGGGGGGGTATACGAGCAGTACGTC.

This clonotype was seen a few times. V usage is TRBV19 and J usage is TRBJ2-5; D is unresolved. This CDR3 spans 14 amino acids. Germline V gene sequence: CDR1 LNHDA, CDR2 SQIVND (reference sequence). V gave up 3 bases and J gave up 4 bases, with 12 bases separating them. The CDR3 sequence is CASSIVRMSETQYF. The CDR3 coding sequence is TGTGCCAGTAGTATTGTTCGGATGTCAGAGACCCAGTACTTC.

The V call is TRBV7-6, the J call TRBJ2-6; TRBD1 matches at 10 bases. The length of the CDR3 is 19 residues. V was clipped by 2 bases and J by 0 bases; unmatched bases: 7. Germline CDR1 and CDR2: SGHVS and FNYEAQ. The CDR3 DNA sequence: TGTGCCAGCAGCTTAAACCCCGGACAGGGGGTCTCTGGGGCCAACGTCCTGACTTTC. Amino acids: CASSLNPGQGVSGANVLTF.

This clonotype was seen many times. The chain combines TRBV7-9 with TRBJ2-3; D gene uncertain. The V gene's germline CDR1 is SEHNR and CDR2 FQNEAQ (reference sequence). The CDR3 runs to 9 residues. With 11 bases removed from V and 6 bases from J, the gap between germline ends came to 6 bases. The CDR3 loop reads CAAEDTQYF. CDR3 bases: TGTGCCGCCGAGGATACGCAGTATTTT.

The chain carries TRBV19 and TRBJ2-7; D gene ambiguous. The CDR3 runs 13 residues. V was clipped by 6 bases and J by 7 bases, with 16 bases between them. The V gene's germline CDR1 is LNHDA and CDR2 SQIVND (reference sequence). CDR3 in DNA: TGTGCCAGTAGCTTTAACCTAGGTTGGGAGCAGTACTTC. Its translation is CASSFNLGWEQYF.

This clonotype was seen a few times. The V and J genes are TRBV6-1 and TRBJ1-1, with TRBD1 as a possible D gene (6 bases). This CDR3 comprises 15 residues. Germline assignment: CDR1 MNHNS and CDR2 SASEGT. The ends were cut back, 4 bases at V and 4 bases at J, with 16 bases in the middle. The CDR3 sequence is CASSVPSGGGTEAFF. The CDR3 coding sequence is TGTGCCAGCAGTGTCCCTTCCGGAGGGGGCACTGAAGCTTTCTTT.

The rearrangement uses TRBV6-1 and TRBJ1-1, with D unclear. The V gene lost 2 bases and the J gene lost 4 bases, with 14 bases spanning the gap. In germline, CDR1 is MNHNS, CDR2 SASEGT. CDR3 length equals 15 residues. CDR3 nucleotide sequence: TGTGCCAGCAGTGAAATATTGGGCAAACGCACTGAAGCTTTCTTT. It translates to CASSEILGKRTEAFF.

There are a few counts of this clonotype. V usage is TRBV5-4 and J usage is TRBJ1-1; D not resolved. The CDR3 totals 13 residues. V lost 4 bases, J lost 1 base, and 8 bases lay in between. Germline lookup yields CDR1 SGHNT and CDR2 YYREEE (reference sequence). The CDR3 nucleotides read TGTGCCAGCAGCGAGTCGTCGAACACTGAAGCTTTCTTT. Translation gives CASSESSNTEAFF.

This clonotype was counted at least ten times. V and J are TRBV7-2 and TRBJ1-2; D unclear. CDR1 is SGHTA and CDR2 is FQGNSA in the germline V gene. This CDR3 comprises 17 residues. V lost 5 bases to trimming and J lost 0 bases, with 19 bases between them. The CDR3, as DNA: TGTGCCAGCAGCCCAAGTTGGATCGTGGGCACTAACTATGGCTACACCTTC. Its translation is CASSPSWIVGTNYGYTF.

The chain couples TRBV5-1 to TRBJ1-1; D gene unclear. V lost 2 bases and J 5 bases, leaving 13 bases between the germline ends. In germline, CDR1 is SGHRS, CDR2 YFSETQ. The length of the CDR3 is 14 residues. CDR3 sequence (DNA): TGCGCCAGCAGCTTTCGGACGCAAAGGACTGAAGCTTTCTTT. The encoded protein is CASSFRTQRTEAFF. Filled out from reference TRBV5-1 and TRBJ1-1, the complete variable domain reads KAGVTQTPRYLIKTRGQQVTLSCSPISGHRSVSWYQQTPGQGLQFLFEYFSETQRNKGNFPGRFSGRQFSNSRSEMNVSTLELGDSALYLCASSFRTQRTEAFFGQGTRLTVV.

The rearrangement joins TRBV27 to TRBJ1-6; possible D gene TRBD1, 5 bases. The V end lost 6 bases, the J end lost 7 bases, and 13 bases lay between the germline ends. The CDR3 loop spans 14 amino acids. Germline V CDR1 and CDR2: MNHEY, SMNVEV (reference sequence). In nucleotides, the CDR3 is TGTGCCAGCAGACCGGGACTGGCCAATTCACCCCTCCACTTT. It translates to CASRPGLANSPLHF.

The chain carries TRBV5-8 and TRBJ2-5, with 10 bases aligning to TRBD2. CDR1 is SGHTS and CDR2 is YDEGEE in the germline V gene. The V segment lost 2 bases and the J segment 2 bases; nucleotides outside the gene matches: 6. CDR3 length: 16 amino acids. Here the CDR3 reads CASSLSGLATQETQYF. The DNA for the CDR3 is TGTGCCAGCAGCTTATCGGGACTAGCGACACAAGAGACCCAGTACTTC.

This clonotype occurred many times. The V gene is TRBV7-8, the J gene TRBJ2-1; TRBD1 agrees at 7 bases. This CDR3 has 19 amino acids. The trim removed 2 bases at V and 1 base at J, leaving 14 bases unmatched. Germline-derived CDR1 and CDR2 are SGHVS and FQNEAQ. The CDR3 loop reads CASSLPADRASRSYNEQFF. The CDR3 coding sequence is TGTGCCAGCAGCTTACCCGCAGACAGGGCATCCCGGTCCTACAATGAGCAGTTCTTC.

Comment on this clonotype: A read error may be the cause here, since a much bigger clone is one base away. The J gene is TRBJ2-7, the V gene TRBV13; D is undetermined. Germline loops: CDR1 PRHDT, CDR2 FYEKMQ (reference sequence). Trimming left V 5 bases short and J 3 bases short, with 5 bases between. This CDR3 comprises 11 residues. The CDR3: CASSRRYEQYF. The CDR3 nucleotides are TGTGCCAGCAGCCGGCGCTACGAGCAGTACTTC.

This chain joins TRBV12-3 or TRBV12-4 and TRBJ1-2; 7 nucleotides line up with TRBD1. This CDR3 has 13 residues. Trimming took 6 bases from V and 7 from J; bases not matched to a gene: 8. The CDR3 is CASRPGGMFGYTF. The CDR3 DNA sequence: TGTGCCAGCAGGCCAGGGGGAATGTTTGGCTACACCTTC.

This rearrangement joins TRBV27 to TRBJ1-1; D unclear. The CDR3 has 14 amino acids. Trimming left V 2 bases short and J 1 base short, with 8 bases between. In germline, CDR1 is MNHEY, CDR2 SMNVEV (reference sequence). CDR3 in DNA: TGTGCCAGCAGTTTAGAGGAAACGAACACTGAAGCTTTCTTT. This sequence encodes CASSLEETNTEAFF.

This clonotype was seen more than once but under ten times. This chain uses TRBV6-5 with TRBJ2-7; TRBD1 aligns across 8 bases. The CDR3 runs 19 residues. J was trimmed by 4 bases and V by 10 bases; bases with no gene match: 27. Germline CDR1 MNHEY, CDR2 SVGAGI. The CDR3 DNA sequence: TGTGCCACCACGATCAATCTGCTAGGGAGTGAGACAGGGGCTTACGAGCAGTACTTC. Translation: CATTINLLGSETGAYEQYF.

The rearrangement links TRBV5-4 to TRBJ1-1; D possibly corresponds to TRBD1 (6 bases). Per the germline V gene, CDR1 is SGHNT and CDR2 is YYREEE (reference sequence). With 2 bases removed from V and 3 bases from J, the gap between germline ends came to 14 bases. CDR3 length: 15 amino acids. Here the CDR3 reads CASSLRQDLDTEAFF. The DNA for the CDR3 is TGTGCCAGCAGCTTAAGACAGGATTTGGACACTGAAGCTTTCTTT.